The TCR beta chain under discussion was sequenced for a study of T cell responses to AZD1222 COVID-19 vaccine. The V and J ends lost 3 bases and 0 bases respectively, with 6 bases between them. The CDR3 totals 13 residues. Germline V CDR1 and CDR2: SQVTM, ANQGSEA. The protocol was immunoSEQ multiplex PCR, while the TCRdb copy is restricted to in-frame clones and leaves out a portion. Among 150,000 or so clones listed, roughly nine tenths were seen once. The sample was peripheral blood, taken on day 0 of MenACWY control vaccination. This receptor was obtained from an adult in good health. The chain recombines TRBV29-1 with TRBJ2-4; D ambiguous. CDR3 bases: TGCAGCGTTGACAGATTAGCCAAAAACATTCAGTACTTC. Translated, it gives CSVDRLAKNIQYF.